Here is one TCR beta chain with its context. Its antigen remains unknown. The V gene's germline CDR1 is SEHNR and CDR2 FQNEAQ (reference sequence). Trimming shortened V by 1 base and J by 1 base, and 7 bases separated the two germline ends. This CDR3 region has 14 residues. This specimen belongs to a study of T cell clones after liver transplantation. Study as a whole: Immunosuppression withdrawal was tried within 2 years after liver transplantation in this trial. Post-transplant blood was tracked for graft-donor-reactive T cell clones identified in a pre-transplant mixed lymphocyte reaction.

Profiled with immunoSEQ multiplex PCR; TCRdb holds only in-frame clones, not every one. The profile shows more than 65,000 clones, 75% to 85% of them singletons. General study results and limits: Circulating graft-donor-reactive CD4 TCRbeta sequences fell significantly post-transplant in most of the 8 subjects.

This sequence originates from a human patient who received a liver transplant. Some T cells may have originated in the graft donor. The rearrangement joins TRBV7-9 to TRBJ1-1, with D hard to call. The specimen comprised CD4+ T cells from blood, sampled 12 months after liver transplant. The CDR3 reads CASSLGVPNTEAFF. Written as DNA, the CDR3 is TGTGCCAGCAGCTTAGGGGTACCGAACACTGAAGCTTTCTTT.